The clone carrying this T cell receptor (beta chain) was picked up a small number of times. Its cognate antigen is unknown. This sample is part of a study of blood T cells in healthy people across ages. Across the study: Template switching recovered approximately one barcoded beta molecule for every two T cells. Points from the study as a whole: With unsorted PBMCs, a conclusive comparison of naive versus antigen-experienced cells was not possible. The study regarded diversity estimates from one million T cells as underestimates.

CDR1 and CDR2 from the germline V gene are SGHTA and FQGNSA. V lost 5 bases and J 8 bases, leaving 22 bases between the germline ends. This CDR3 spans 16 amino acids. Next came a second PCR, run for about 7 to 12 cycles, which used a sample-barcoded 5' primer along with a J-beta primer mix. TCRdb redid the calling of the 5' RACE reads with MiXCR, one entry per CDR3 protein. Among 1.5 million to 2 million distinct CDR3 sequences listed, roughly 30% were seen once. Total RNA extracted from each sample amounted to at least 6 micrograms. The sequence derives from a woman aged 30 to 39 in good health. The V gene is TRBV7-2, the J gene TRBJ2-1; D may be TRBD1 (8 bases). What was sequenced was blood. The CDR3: CASSLGLRTGRDEQFF. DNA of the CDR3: TGTGCCAGCAGCCTCGGCTTACGGACAGGGAGGGATGAGCAGTTCTTC.